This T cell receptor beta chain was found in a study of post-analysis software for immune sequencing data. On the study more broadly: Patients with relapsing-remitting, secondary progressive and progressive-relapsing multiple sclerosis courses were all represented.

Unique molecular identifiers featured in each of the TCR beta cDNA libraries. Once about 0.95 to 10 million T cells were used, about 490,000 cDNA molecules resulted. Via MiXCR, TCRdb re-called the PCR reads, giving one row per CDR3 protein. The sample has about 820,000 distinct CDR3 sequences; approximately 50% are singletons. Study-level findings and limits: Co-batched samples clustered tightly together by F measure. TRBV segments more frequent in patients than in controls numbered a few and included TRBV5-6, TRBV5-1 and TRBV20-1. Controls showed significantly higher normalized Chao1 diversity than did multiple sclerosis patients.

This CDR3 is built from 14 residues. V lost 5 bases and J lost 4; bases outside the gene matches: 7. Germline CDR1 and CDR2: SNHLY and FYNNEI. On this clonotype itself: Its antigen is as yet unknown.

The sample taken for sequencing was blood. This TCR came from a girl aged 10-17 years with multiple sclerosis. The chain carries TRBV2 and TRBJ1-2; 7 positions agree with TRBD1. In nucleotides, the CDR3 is TGTGCCAGCAGTACCGGGACAGCCAGCTATGGCTACACCTTC. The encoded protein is CASSTGTASYGYTF.